This TCR beta chain was recorded in a study of radiotherapy plus CTLA-4 blockade in lung cancer. Overall study results and limits: Response, reportedly, was best predicted by interferon-beta along with early blood T cell clone dynamics. Researchers report tumor-derived TCR clones expanding in blood after radiotherapy plus ipilimumab.

Concerning this clone itself: What it recognizes is unknown.

Assay used: immunoSEQ multiplex PCR; TCRdb lists only in-frame clones, some missing. The profile covers 45,000 to 60,000 clones, with around 79% appearing a single time and over 6.5% taken by the ten largest. V was cut by 2 bases and J by 0 bases, with 12 bases left in between. The CDR3 loop spans 16 amino acids. In germline, CDR1 is KGHSH, CDR2 LQKENI. Chemo-refractory metastatic non-small-cell lung cancer patients underwent focal radiation alongside CTLA-4 blockade with ipilimumab. The sequence was collected from a human donor with non-small cell lung cancer who had a complete response to radiotherapy plus ipilimumab. The genes are TRBV18 and TRBJ2-3; D gene ambiguous. The specimen was peripheral blood, collected from a patient treated with radiotherapy plus ipilimumab. CDR3 region: CASSPGSQLSTDTQYF. The CDR3 nucleotides read TGTGCCAGCTCACCAGGATCACAGCTAAGCACAGATACGCAGTATTTT.